These 3 T cell receptor beta chains share one sample of origin, sequenced in a study of T cell responses to AZD1222 COVID-19 vaccine. The method was immunoSEQ multiplex PCR; TCRdb's version includes in-frame clones alone and lacks a portion of them. This sample has fewer than 150,000 clones, with approximately 86% found just once. The source was peripheral blood, collected 28 days after the second AZD1222 dose. The source is an adult who received the AZD1222 COVID-19 vaccine.

The chain has TRBV6-5 and TRBJ1-1, with D uncertain. From germline, CDR1 is MNHEY and CDR2 SVGAGI. CDR3 length: 12 amino acids. V lost 6 bases and J 2 bases, leaving 7 bases between the germline ends. In DNA, the CDR3 is TGTGCCAGCAGGGACCCCAACACTGAAGCTTTCTTT. Amino acid sequence: CASRDPNTEAFF.

V gene TRBV5-1 combines with J gene TRBJ2-5; D uncertain. Germline values: CDR1 SGHRS, CDR2 YFSETQ. There are 13 residues in the CDR3. Trimming took off 0 bases at V and 7 bases at J, with 10 bases between the two ends. CDR3 in amino acids: CASSLAGVGTQYF. The CDR3 region has the DNA TGCGCCAGCAGCTTGGCTGGGGTAGGGACCCAGTACTTC.

This CDR3 is CAIGWQGNSPLHF. DNA of the CDR3: TGTGCCATCGGGTGGCAGGGAAATTCACCCCTCCACTTT. The chain uses TRBV10-3 and TRBJ1-6; perhaps TRBD1 as D (5 bases). Trimming removed 8 bases from V and 7 bases from J, with 12 bases in between. The CDR3 is made up of 13 amino acids. Germline loops: CDR1 ENHRY, CDR2 SYGVKD.